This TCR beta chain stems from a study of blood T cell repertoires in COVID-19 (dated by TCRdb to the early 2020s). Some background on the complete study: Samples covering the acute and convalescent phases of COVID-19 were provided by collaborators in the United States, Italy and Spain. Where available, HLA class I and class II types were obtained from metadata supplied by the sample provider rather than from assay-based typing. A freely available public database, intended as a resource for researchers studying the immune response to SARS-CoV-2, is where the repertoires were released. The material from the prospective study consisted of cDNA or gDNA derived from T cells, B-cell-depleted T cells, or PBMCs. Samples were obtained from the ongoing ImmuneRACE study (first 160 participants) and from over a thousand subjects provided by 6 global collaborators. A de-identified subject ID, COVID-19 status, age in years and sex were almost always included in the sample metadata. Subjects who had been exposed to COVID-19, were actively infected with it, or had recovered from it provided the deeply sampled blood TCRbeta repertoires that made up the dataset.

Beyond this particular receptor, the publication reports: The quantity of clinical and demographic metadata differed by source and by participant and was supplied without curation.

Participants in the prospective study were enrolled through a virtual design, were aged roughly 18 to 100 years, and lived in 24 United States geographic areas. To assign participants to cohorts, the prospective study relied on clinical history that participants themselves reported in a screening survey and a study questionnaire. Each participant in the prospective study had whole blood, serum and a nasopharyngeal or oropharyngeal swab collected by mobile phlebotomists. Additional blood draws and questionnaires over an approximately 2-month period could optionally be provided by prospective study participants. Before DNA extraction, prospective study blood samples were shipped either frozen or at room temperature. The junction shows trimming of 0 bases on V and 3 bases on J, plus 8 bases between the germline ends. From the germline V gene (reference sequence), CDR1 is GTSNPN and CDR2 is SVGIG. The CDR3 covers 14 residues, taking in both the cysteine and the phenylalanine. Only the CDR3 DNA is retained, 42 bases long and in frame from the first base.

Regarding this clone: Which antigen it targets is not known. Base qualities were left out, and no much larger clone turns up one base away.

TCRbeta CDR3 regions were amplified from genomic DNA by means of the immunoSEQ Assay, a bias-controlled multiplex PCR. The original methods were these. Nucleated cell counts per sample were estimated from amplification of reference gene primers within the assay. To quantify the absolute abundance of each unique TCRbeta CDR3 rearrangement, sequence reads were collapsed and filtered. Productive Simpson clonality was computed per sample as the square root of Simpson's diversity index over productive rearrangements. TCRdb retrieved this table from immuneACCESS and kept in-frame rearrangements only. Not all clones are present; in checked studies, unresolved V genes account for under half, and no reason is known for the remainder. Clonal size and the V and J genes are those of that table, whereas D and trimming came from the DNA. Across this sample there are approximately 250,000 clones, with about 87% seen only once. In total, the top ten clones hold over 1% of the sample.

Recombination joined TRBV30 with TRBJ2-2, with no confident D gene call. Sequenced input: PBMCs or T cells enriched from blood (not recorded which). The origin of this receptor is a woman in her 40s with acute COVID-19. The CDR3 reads CAWSVRGYTGELFF. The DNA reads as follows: TGTGCCTGGAGTGTTAGAGGCTACACCGGGGAGCTGTTTTTT.